The clone carrying this T cell receptor beta chain was counted ten times or more. Its antigen is undetermined. The gene symbols are mouse symbols. The sequenced fragment ends 4 residues before the CDR3 boundary, so the rest is inferred from the germline J gene. The same CDR3 arises from other DNA sequences in this sample as well. The data originate from a study of CD8+ T cells in alopecia areata. As for the study in general: Skin grafts from roughly 6-12-month-old C3H/HeJ donors with spontaneous alopecia were placed on approximately 7-11-week-old female C3H/HeJ mice.

RNA was extracted and reverse transcribed into cDNA as the sequencing template. Sequencing was performed with immunoSEQ multiplex PCR; in TCRdb, only in-frame clones are kept and a portion is missing. The table records 200,000 to 300,000 clones without singletons, the ten largest covering around 1.2%. The CDR3 consists of 15 residues. V lost 0 bases, J lost 4 bases, and 2 bases stayed unmatched. Germline CDR1 reads LGHNA; CDR2 reads YNLKQL (reference sequence). Study-level results: Higher clonality was seen in lesional scalp than in normal scalp, especially in alopecia totalis/universalis. The study also sequences resident alphabeta T cells of normal skin in scalp samples. Sharing of TCR sequences between patients (possibly for HLA-related reasons) was less clear than in mice.

Using CD4, CD8alpha, NKG2D, NKG2ACE and other markers, pooled cutaneous lymph node cells were sorted. The sequence came from a C3H/HeJ mouse with alopecia areata. These mice share the MHC haplotype H2-k. Sequencing was carried out using CD4+ T cells sorted from a lymph node. The V call is TRBV5, the J call TRBJ2-1; 8 nucleotides line up with TRBD2. The CDR3 bases that were read are TGTGCCAGCAGCCAAGAGTCTGGGGGGTATGCT. As protein: CASSQESGGYA. The complete CDR3 sequence is CASSQESGGYAEQFF.